This T cell receptor (beta chain) was captured in a study of shared clonotypes between healthy human individuals. Study observations and caveats: Read depth was anticipated to influence clonotype sharing among donors.

Germline V gene lookup returns CDR1 MNHNS and CDR2 SASEGT. The V and J ends lost 4 bases and 2 bases respectively, with 9 bases between them. The length of the CDR3 is 14 residues. This table comes from immunoSEQ multiplex PCR, and its TCRdb copy is limited to in-frame clones, with some not included. The sample includes about 1 million clones, around 74% of them seen just once. Of note for this clone: The antigen is undetermined.

The sequencing sample was made of memory CD4+ T cells sorted from blood. The subset was: CD45RA-negative fraction. The TCR sequence derives from a man in his late teens or twenties in good health. V usage is TRBV6-1 and J usage is TRBJ2-1, with a possible D match to TRBD2 (5 bases). The CDR3 nucleotides are TGTGCCAGCAGTGGGGGAGTAGCCTACAATGAGCAGTTCTTC. This gives the protein CASSGGVAYNEQFF.